This T cell receptor beta chain emerged from a study of blood T cells in healthy people across ages. Study-level results: The donors' CMV status was not determined, possibly confounding changes in expanded clonotypes. There were more naive CD4+ cells and higher diversity in long-lived donors than in aged donors. Diversity of TCR beta per million T cells declined in a roughly linear way with age.

This clonotype was observed at least ten times. Its antigen is as yet unknown. The germline V gene encodes CDR1 MNHNY and CDR2 SVGAGI (reference sequence). Trimming cost V 5 bases and J 0 bases; bases outside gene matches: 6. The CDR3 runs to 17 residues. A second PCR of about 6 to 11 cycles used a sample-barcoded 5' primer and a J-beta primer mix. The template-switch adaptor was a 5' adaptor with 12 random nucleotides. It tagged each cDNA molecule. From the 5' RACE reads, TCRdb called clonotypes with MiXCR, one entry per CDR3 protein. The sample lists about 620,000 distinct CDR3 sequences; over 40% were seen once.

The sequenced sample was blood. The receptor's source is a woman older than 75 in good health. The J gene is TRBJ2-6, the V gene TRBV6-6, with 8 bases aligning to TRBD1. The CDR3 DNA reads TGTGCCAGCAGTGGGGACAGGTTTATCTCTGGGGCCAACGTCCTGACTTTC. Protein sequence: CASSGDRFISGANVLTF.